This TCR beta chain was obtained from a study of long-term antiretroviral therapy in people with HIV. None of the participants with HIV were treated outside the United States. This was the immunoSEQ v3.0 assay at survey level. The method was immunoSEQ multiplex PCR; TCRdb's version includes in-frame clones alone and lacks a portion of them. The sample lists some 43,000 clones, 86% seen once, with approximately 5% in the top ten. Trimming took off 5 bases at V and 6 bases at J, with 13 bases between the two ends. The CDR3 runs to 14 residues. Germline V gives CDR1 SGHNT, CDR2 YENEEA. This chain joins TRBV11-3 and TRBJ2-2, with a weak D call TRBD1 (5 bases). This TCR derives from a woman aged 45-65 years with HIV. This specimen was unsorted PBMCs, taken 0.1 years before starting antiretroviral therapy. CDR3 protein: CASSPPDSPGELFF. The CDR3 DNA reads TGTGCCAGCAGCCCCCCCGACAGTCCCGGGGAGCTGTTTTTT. Full variable domain (outside the CDR3, taken from reference TRBV11-3 and TRBJ2-2): EAGVVQSPRYKIIEKKQPVAFWCNPISGHNTLYWYLQNLGQGPELLIRYENEEAVDDSQLPKDRFSAERLKGVDSTLKIQPAELGDSAVYLCASSPPDSPGELFFGEGSRLTVL.